This T cell receptor beta chain originates from a study of T cells after yellow fever vaccination. TCRdb reanalysed the 5' RACE reads using MiXCR and keeps one entry per CDR3 protein. The sample consists of 300,000 to 400,000 distinct CDR3 sequences, under 5% of them appearing once. V lost 1 base and J lost 0, with 22 bases in between. There are 19 residues in the CDR3. CDR1 LGHNA and CDR2 YNFKEQ come from the germline V gene. This clonotype was recorded a few times. This specimen was PBMCs, taken 5 days after the yellow fever booster vaccination. This sequence originates from a young man who received the YFV17D yellow fever vaccine. The chain carries TRBV4-2 and TRBJ2-7, with no clear D. DNA for the CDR3: TGTGCCAGCAGCCAAGCTTATTGGGCGACAAACCTAAGCTCCTACGAGCAGTACTTC. It codes for CASSQAYWATNLSSYEQYF.